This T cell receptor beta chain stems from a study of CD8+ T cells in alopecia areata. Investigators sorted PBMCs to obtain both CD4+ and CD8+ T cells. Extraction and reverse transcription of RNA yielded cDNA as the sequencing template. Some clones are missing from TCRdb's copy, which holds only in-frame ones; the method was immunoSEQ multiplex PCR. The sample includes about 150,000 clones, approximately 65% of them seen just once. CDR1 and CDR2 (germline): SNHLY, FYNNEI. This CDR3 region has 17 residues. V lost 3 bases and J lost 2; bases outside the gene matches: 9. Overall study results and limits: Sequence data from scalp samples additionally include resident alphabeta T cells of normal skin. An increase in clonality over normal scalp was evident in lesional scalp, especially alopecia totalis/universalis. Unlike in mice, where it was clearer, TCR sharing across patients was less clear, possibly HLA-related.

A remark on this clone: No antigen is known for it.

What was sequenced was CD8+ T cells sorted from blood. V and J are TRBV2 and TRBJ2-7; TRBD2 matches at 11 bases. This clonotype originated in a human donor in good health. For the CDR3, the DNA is TGTGCCAGCAGTGATCTCGGGACTAGCGGTAATCCCTACGAGCAGTACTTC. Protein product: CASSDLGTSGNPYEQYF.